Below are 17 T cell receptor beta chains sequenced from a single sample in a study of cytomegalovirus exposure and HLA in healthy donors. Primers: 60 Vbeta forward and 13 Jbeta reverse. Profiled with immunoSEQ multiplex PCR; TCRdb holds only in-frame clones, not every one. Of about 83,000 clones listed, roughly 75% were seen once; the top ten hold roughly 4.2%. Input material: PBMCs. The receptors stem from a man in his fifties or sixties in good health and CMV-seronegative.

The chain is built from TRBV7-9 and TRBJ2-7; 9 positions match TRBD1. V was pared by 5 bases and J by 7 bases, with 6 bases of the junction left unmatched. The germline gives CDR1 SEHNR, CDR2 FQNEAQ (reference sequence). There are 13 residues in the CDR3. The CDR3 nucleotides are TGTGCCAGCAGCCCACAGGGGGCCGGGGAGCAGTACTTC. It yields the protein CASSPQGAGEQYF.

The CDR3 DNA reads as TGTGCCAGCAGTGAACAAGGGGCGCGGAATGAGCAGTTCTTC. This translates into CASSEQGARNEQFF. The chain has TRBV2 and TRBJ2-1, with D maybe TRBD1 (5 bases). The CDR3 totals 14 residues. V was cut by 2 bases and J by 7 bases, with 12 bases left in between. Germline V gives CDR1 SNHLY, CDR2 FYNNEI.

This clone showed up just once. V usage is TRBV2 and J usage is TRBJ2-5; D ambiguous. The DNA end is a closer match to TRBJ2-7, so the J assignment may be wrong. The CDR3 covers 13 residues. Germline V CDR1 and CDR2: SNHLY, FYNNEI. CDR3: CASTPESSYEQYF. The DNA for the CDR3 is TGTGCCAGCACCCCTGAGAGCTCCTACGAGCAGTACTTC.

The chain links TRBV27 to TRBJ2-3, with 9 bases matching TRBD2. CDR3 length equals 16 residues. Trimming took 2 bases from V and 3 from J; bases not matched to a gene: 6. The germline CDR1 and CDR2 sequences are MNHEY and SMNVEV (reference sequence). CDR3 sequence (DNA): TGTGCCAGCAGTTTAATGACTAGCGGAATAACAGATACGCAGTATTTT. This encodes CASSLMTSGITDTQYF.

The J gene is TRBJ2-1, the V gene TRBV14; weak D call: TRBD1 (5 bases). The germline CDR1 and CDR2 sequences are SGHDN and FVKESK. CDR3 length equals 14 residues. V lost 1 base and J lost 7, with 11 bases in between. This chain's CDR3 is CASSQGAGNNEQFF. The DNA of the CDR3 is TGTGCCAGCAGCCAAGGGGCAGGGAATAATGAGCAGTTCTTC.

V is TRBV13 and J is TRBJ2-7; 9 nucleotides agree with TRBD2. Germline-derived CDR1 and CDR2 are PRHDT and FYEKMQ (reference sequence). There are 14 residues in the CDR3. J gave up 1 base and V 6 bases, and 4 bases lay outside the gene matches. The CDR3 coding sequence is TGTGCCAGCAGAGAGGGACTAGCATCCTACGAGCAGTACTTC. It encodes CASREGLASYEQYF.

This clone was found a few times. The chain carries TRBV10-1 and TRBJ1-5; D call uncertain. V shed 0 bases and J shed 9 bases, with 9 bases lying between them. This CDR3 is 13 amino acids long. Germline CDR1 WNHNN, CDR2 SYGVQD (reference sequence). The CDR3 DNA sequence: TGCGCCAGCAGTGAGTCAGTCAGAGGGCCCCAGCATTTT. Amino acid sequence: CASSESVRGPQHF.

This clone has a handful of counts. V gene TRBV10-3 combines with J gene TRBJ1-3; no definite D call. Trimming pared 3 bases from V and 0 bases from J, leaving 9 bases between. The CDR3 runs 15 residues. Germline V gene sequence: CDR1 ENHRY, CDR2 SYGVKD. The CDR3 DNA sequence: TGTGCCATCAGTGACCGAGGGAGCTCTGGAAACACCATATATTTT. This gives the protein CAISDRGSSGNTIYF.

The chain has TRBV2 and TRBJ1-2; D call uncertain. V dropped 7 bases and J dropped 3 bases, with 12 bases sitting between them. Germline V lookup: CDR1 SNHLY, CDR2 FYNNEI. This CDR3 spans 13 amino acids. The DNA for the CDR3 is TGTGCCAGCACCGAGGGCCAGTACTATGGCTACACCTTC. As protein: CASTEGQYYGYTF.

V usage is TRBV6-1 and J usage is TRBJ1-1; D is unresolved. Germline loops: CDR1 MNHNS, CDR2 SASEGT. Trimming took off 3 bases at V and 5 bases at J, with 7 bases between the two ends. The CDR3 covers 12 residues. In DNA, the CDR3 is TGTGCCAGCAGTGAGAGAGATACTGAAGCTTTCTTT. It translates to CASSERDTEAFF.

V usage is TRBV2 and J usage is TRBJ2-1, with a possible D match to TRBD2 (6 bases). Trimming took off 3 bases at V and 5 bases at J, with 11 bases between the two ends. This CDR3 spans 14 amino acids. Germline V gene lookup returns CDR1 SNHLY and CDR2 FYNNEI. The CDR3 here is CASSEQLADNEQFF. CDR3 in DNA: TGTGCCAGCAGTGAGCAACTAGCCGACAATGAGCAGTTCTTC.

The chain uses TRBV27 and TRBJ2-3; the match to TRBD2 covers 8 bases. The CDR3 covers 17 residues. V was pared by 0 bases and J by 2 bases, with 7 bases of the junction left unmatched. From germline, CDR1 is MNHEY and CDR2 SMNVEV (reference sequence). The CDR3 here is CASSLSEAGVNTDTQYF. In nucleotides, the CDR3 is TGTGCCAGCAGTTTATCTGAAGCGGGGGTTAACACAGATACGCAGTATTTT.

This clone was seen only a few times. The chain combines TRBV6-6 with TRBJ1-1; maybe TRBD1 (5 bases). The CDR3 has 14 residues. Germline CDR1 is MNHNY and CDR2 is SVGAGI (reference sequence). The V end lost 2 bases, the J end lost 1 base, and 8 bases lay between the germline ends. CDR3 nucleotide sequence: TGTGCCAGCAGTTACGGGGGGGGGAACACTGAAGCTTTCTTT. Its protein product is CASSYGGGNTEAFF.

The chain combines TRBV19 with TRBJ2-7; a weak D match, TRBD1 (7 bases). In germline, CDR1 is LNHDA, CDR2 SQIVND (reference sequence). Between the trimmed V and J ends, which lost 7 bases and 1 base, there was a span of 11 bases. There are 13 residues in the CDR3. The DNA of the CDR3 is TGTGCCAGTACCGCAGGGGGGTCCTACGAGCAGTACTTC. This gives the protein CASTAGGSYEQYF.

The chain is built from TRBV13 and TRBJ2-1, with D perhaps TRBD1 (6 bases). With 6 bases removed from V and 5 bases from J, the gap between germline ends came to 20 bases. Germline V gene lookup returns CDR1 PRHDT and CDR2 FYEKMQ (reference sequence). The CDR3 consists of 16 residues. The CDR3: CASRPSQGLLDNEQFF. The CDR3 nucleotides read TGTGCCAGCAGGCCCTCCCAGGGGTTGCTAGACAATGAGCAGTTCTTC.

The gene calls are TRBV30 and TRBJ2-1, with 8 bases that match TRBD1. In germline, CDR1 is GTSNPN, CDR2 SVGIG (reference sequence). V gave up 4 bases and J gave up 4 bases; unmatched junction bases: 6. The CDR3 covers 14 residues. This CDR3 is CAWKGQGGYNEQFF. Written as DNA, the CDR3 is TGTGCCTGGAAAGGACAGGGCGGGTACAATGAGCAGTTCTTC. The full variable domain, completed using reference TRBV30 and TRBJ2-1, is SQTIHQWPATLVQPVGSPLSLECTVEGTSNPNLYWYRQAAGRGLQLLFYSVGIGQISSEVPQNLSASRPQDRQFILSSKKLLLSDSGFYLCAWKGQGGYNEQFFGPGTRLTVL.

The genes are TRBV9 and TRBJ1-1; possible D gene TRBD1, 5 bases. The CDR3 has 13 residues. The V and J ends lost 4 bases and 3 bases respectively, with 10 bases between them. CDR1 is SGDLS and CDR2 is YYNGEE in the germline V gene. CDR3 nucleotides: TGTGCCAGCAGCCCAGGGTTGTACACTGAAGCTTTCTTT. Translating it yields CASSPGLYTEAFF.